This is a list of T cell receptor beta chains from one sample in a study of CD8+ T cells in alopecia areata. The protocol was immunoSEQ multiplex PCR, while the TCRdb copy is restricted to in-frame clones and leaves out a portion. Found here are about 110,000 clones, 84% of them singletons; the top ten hold about 24%. The sample in question was CD8+ T cells sorted from blood, obtained at week 24, from a patient treated with tofacitinib. These receptors were taken from a human donor with alopecia areata. CDR3s include the opening cysteine and the closing phenylalanine or tryptophan. The D gene is left open where the match is weak. Rows give clone size only sometimes, using once, few, many, or a class for an expanded clone.

TRBV5-1	-	TRBJ1-1	-	TGCGCCAGCAGTAAGCCTTGGGGTGGGGGTGCTGAAGCTTTCTTT	CASSKPWGGGAEAFF
TRBV30	-	TRBJ1-2	-	TGTGCCTGGACCCTACGAGCGGGGGGGAACTATGGCTACACCTTC	CAWTLRAGGNYGYTF
TRBV5-6	few	TRBJ1-5	-	TGTGCCAGCAGCTTGCGAGAAAATCAGCCCCAGCATTTT	CASSLRENQPQHF
TRBV29-1	once	TRBJ1-1	-	TGCAGCGTCTCGAGGGATCTGGAAGCTTTCTTT	CSVSRDLEAFF
TRBV19	-	TRBJ2-7	-	TGTGCCAGTAGGCCCGGGGCAGCCTACGAGCAGTACTTC	CASRPGAAYEQYF
TRBV11-2	-	TRBJ2-7	-	TGTGCCAGCAGCTTAGGGCGGACCTACGAGCAGTACTTC	CASSLGRTYEQYF
TRBV25-1	-	TRBJ2-7	TRBD1	TGTGCCAGCAGTGGCCGACAGGGGCCAGGCTACGAGCAGTACTTC	CASSGRQGPGYEQYF
TRBV6-5	few	TRBJ2-5	-	TGTGCCAGCAGGGCCCCCCGGGAGACCCAGTACTTC	CASRAPRETQYF
TRBV7-9	-	TRBJ2-5	-	TGTGCCAGCACCCCGGGGGGCTCTCGATTCCAAGAGACCCAGTACTTC	CASTPGGSRFQETQYF
TRBV27	-	TRBJ1-2	-	TGTGCCAGCAGTTCGGCAGACAGGTTTGGGGGCTACACCTTC	CASSSADRFGGYTF
TRBV29-1	-	TRBJ2-1	-	TGCAGCGTAAGCCCAGGGGTCTCCTACAATGAGCAGTTCTTC	CSVSPGVSYNEQFF
TRBV29-1	-	TRBJ1-2	TRBD1	TGCAGCGTTGAAGCCGCCGGGACAGCTTATGGCTACACCTTC	CSVEAAGTAYGYTF
TRBV7-9	-	TRBJ2-7	-	TGTGCCTCCGCCCCCCCTGGGTTCCACGAGCAGTACTTC	CASAPPGFHEQYF
TRBV5-6	-	TRBJ1-2	-	TGTGCCAGCAGCTTGCTGGAAGGGGACGGCTACACCTTC	CASSLLEGDGYTF
TRBV6-4	-	TRBJ2-2	-	TGTGCCAGCAGTGACTCCGCGGAGAACACCGGGGAGCTGTTTTTT	CASSDSAENTGELFF
TRBV5-6	-	TRBJ1-2	TRBD1	TGTGCCAGCAGCTTGGCCCGGGACAGGGAGGATTCTAACTATGGCTACACCTTC	CASSLARDREDSNYGYTF
TRBV6-5	-	TRBJ1-5	TRBD1	TGTGCCAGCAGCCTCGGACAGGGCTTCAATCAGCCCCAGCATTTT	CASSLGQGFNQPQHF
TRBV11-2	-	TRBJ2-2	TRBD2	TGTGCCAGCAGCCCGACCGGGACTAGGCTTTACGCCGGGGAGCTGTTTTTT	CASSPTGTRLYAGELFF
TRBV7-6	-	TRBJ1-1	TRBD1	TGTGCCAGCAGCTGGGACAGAAACACTGAAGCTTTCTTT	CASSWDRNTEAFF
TRBV28	-	TRBJ2-6	-	TGTGCCAGCAGTTTCTTGCAGGGATCTATCTCTGGGGCCAACGTCCTGACTTTC	CASSFLQGSISGANVLTF
TRBV10-3	-	TRBJ2-1	-	TGTGCCATCAGTGAGTCCTACGACGAGAGGGGTAGAGGTGAGCAGTTCTTC	CAISESYDERGRGEQFF
TRBV2	-	TRBJ2-1	TRBD2	TGTGCCAGCAGAGAAATAGCGGGGGTGACCTACAATGAGCAGTTCTTC	CASREIAGVTYNEQFF
TRBV4-1	-	TRBJ2-7	TRBD1	TGCGCCAGCAGCCAAATACAGGGGGGCTACGAGCAGTACTTC	CASSQIQGGYEQYF
TRBV27	-	TRBJ2-1	TRBD1	TGTGCCAGCAGTGTCGGACAGGGAGCGTTTAATGAGCAGTTCTTC	CASSVGQGAFNEQFF
TRBV7-9	-	TRBJ1-1	-	TGTGCCAGCAGCTTTCATCCCAGCATGAACACTGAAGCTTTCTTT	CASSFHPSMNTEAFF
TRBV7-9	-	TRBJ1-1	-	TGTGCCAGCAGCTTCGACACCATTGAAGCTTTCTTT	CASSFDTIEAFF
TRBV2	once	TRBJ2-5	-	TGTGCCAGCCGGGGGCTCCAAGAGACCCAGTACTTC	CASRGLQETQYF
TRBV15	once	TRBJ1-5	TRBD1	TGTGCCACCAGCAAAGAGACAGGGGATAGCAATCAGCCCCAGCATTTT	CATSKETGDSNQPQHF
TRBV9	-	TRBJ2-7	-	TGTGCCAGCAGCGTAGCCTTCGGGACTTACGAGCAGTACTTC	CASSVAFGTYEQYF
TRBV6-5	-	TRBJ2-3	-	TGTGCCAGCGGTATATCCCCTAGCACAGATACGCAGTATTTT	CASGISPSTDTQYF
TRBV6-5	-	TRBJ1-1	-	TGTGCCAGCAGTTTAACTCGGAACACTGAAGCTTTCTTT	CASSLTRNTEAFF
TRBV4-1	-	TRBJ2-7	-	TGCGCCAGCAGCCAAAAAGAGGGCACCTACGAGCAGTACTTC	CASSQKEGTYEQYF
TRBV11-3	-	TRBJ1-2	-	TGTGCCAGCAGCTTAAGGGGCGGATATGGCTACACCTTC	CASSLRGGYGYTF
TRBV13	once	TRBJ1-4	-	TGTGCCAGCAGCTTGGGGCAGGGTAATGAAAAACTGTTTTTT	CASSLGQGNEKLFF
TRBV14	-	TRBJ2-1	TRBD2	TGTGCCAGCTCGGGACTAGACTACAATGAGCAGTTCTTC	CASSGLDYNEQFF